This T cell receptor beta chain was documented in a study of spatial heterogeneity in lung cancer. Study-wide context: For the average unique TCR and UMI combination, more than eight occurrences appeared in raw reads.

The V gene's germline CDR1 is SGHRS and CDR2 YFSETQ. V was trimmed by 4 bases and J by 2 bases, leaving 14 bases between them. The CDR3 is made up of 15 amino acids. Every cDNA TCR molecule received its own unique molecular identifier. TCRdb re-called the 5' RACE reads with MiXCR, one entry per CDR3 protein. This sample has about 44,000 distinct CDR3 sequences; around 15% occur once, and the top ten carry 50% to 60%. The sample's time point: sample taken at primary tumor resection. Extraction of whole RNA from tumor, nontumor lung or frozen PBMC preceded unsorted sequencing. The chain uses TRBV5-1 and TRBJ2-3; possible D gene TRBD2, 5 bases. The specimen comprised PBMCs, sampled at surgery. This receptor was identified in a male donor with early-stage non-small cell lung cancer. Here the CDR3 reads CASSQLGETTDTQYF. The DNA for the CDR3 is TGCGCCAGCAGCCAACTAGGAGAAACCACAGATACGCAGTATTTT.